The source of this T cell receptor beta chain is a study of Ad26.COV2.S vaccination and SARS-CoV-2 variants. The method was immunoSEQ multiplex PCR; TCRdb's version includes in-frame clones alone and lacks a portion of them. The table lists fewer than 400,000 clones, more than 70% of them singletons. Of note for this clone: Antigen: not known.

Treatment in this sample: about 20 received Ad26.COV2.S at low or high dose, single or two shots; about five received placebo; per-sample allocation not given. Collection of samples fell on day 63 after the first vaccine or placebo injection. Findings of the study overall: After vaccination, substantial breadth of spike-specific CD8+ and CD4+ responses was reported.

The CDR3 runs to 15 residues. V shed 8 bases, J shed 5 bases, and the junction held 11 bases outside the gene matches. Germline V gene sequence: CDR1 SGHVS, CDR2 FQNEAQ. This specimen was peripheral blood, taken in a trial of Ad26.COV2.S vaccine versus placebo. The sequence came from a person aged 18-60 years who received the Ad26.COV2.S COVID-19 vaccine or a placebo. The chain couples TRBV7-8 to TRBJ1-4, with TRBD1 identical over 7 bases. CDR3 DNA sequence: TGTGCCAGCGGACTCAGGGGGTTTGGGAATGAAAAACTGTTTTTT. Translated, it gives CASGLRGFGNEKLFF.